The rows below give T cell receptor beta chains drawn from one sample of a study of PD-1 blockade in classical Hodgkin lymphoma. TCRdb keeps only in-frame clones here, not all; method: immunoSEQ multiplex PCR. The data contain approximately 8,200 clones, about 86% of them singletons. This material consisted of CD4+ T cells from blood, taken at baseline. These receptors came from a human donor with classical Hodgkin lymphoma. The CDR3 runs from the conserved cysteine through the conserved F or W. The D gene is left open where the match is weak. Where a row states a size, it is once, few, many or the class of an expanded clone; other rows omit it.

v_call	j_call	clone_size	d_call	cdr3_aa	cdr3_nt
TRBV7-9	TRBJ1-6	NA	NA	CASSLAHPNSPLHF	TGTGCCAGCAGCTTAGCACACCCTAATTCACCCCTCCACTTT
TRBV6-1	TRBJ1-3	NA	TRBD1	CASSQMDRGYF	TGTGCCAGCAGTCAGATGGACAGGGGGTATTTT
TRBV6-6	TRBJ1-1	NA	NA	CASSYSSGAVNTEAFF	TGTGCCAGCAGTTACTCGAGTGGGGCCGTGAACACTGAAGCTTTCTTT
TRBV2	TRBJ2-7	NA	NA	CASTSLGATYEQYF	TGTGCCAGCACATCACTTGGTGCCACCTACGAGCAGTACTTC
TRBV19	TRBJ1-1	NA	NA	CASSLQQNTEAFF	TGTGCCAGTAGCTTACAGCAGAACACTGAAGCTTTCTTT
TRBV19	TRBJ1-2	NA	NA	CASSVGGAGGYTF	TGTGCCAGTTCGGTAGGGGGGGCTGGAGGCTACACCTTC
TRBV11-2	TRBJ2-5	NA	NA	CASSLRGQETQYF	TGTGCCAGCAGCTTGCGAGGCCAAGAGACCCAGTACTTC
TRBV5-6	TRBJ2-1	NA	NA	CASSLGSLHWVQFF	TGTGCCAGCAGCTTGGGGTCCCTCCATTGGGTGCAGTTCTTC
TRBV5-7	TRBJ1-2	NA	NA	CASSLGPRHYGYTF	TGTGCCAGCAGCTTGGGCCCCAGGCACTATGGCTACACCTTC
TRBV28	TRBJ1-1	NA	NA	CASLGGGRTEAFF	TGTGCCAGCCTCGGGGGAGGAAGGACTGAAGCTTTCTTT
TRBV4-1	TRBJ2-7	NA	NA	CASSPTEDYGEQYF	TGCGCCAGCAGCCCGACGGAGGATTATGGCGAGCAGTACTTC
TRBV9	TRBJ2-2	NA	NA	CASSSGGELFF	TGTGCCAGCAGCTCAGGCGGGGAGCTGTTTTTT
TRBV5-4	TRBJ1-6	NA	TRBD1	CASSPAGTGGANSPLHF	TGTGCCAGCAGCCCAGCCGGGACAGGGGGCGCGAATTCACCCCTCCACTTT
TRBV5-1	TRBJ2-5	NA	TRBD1	CASSLRDSAEETQYF	TGCGCCAGCAGCCTGAGGGACAGCGCCGAAGAGACCCAGTACTTC
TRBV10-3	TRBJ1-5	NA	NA	CAINSDISNQPQHF	TGTGCCATCAATTCGGACATCAGCAATCAGCCCCAGCATTTT
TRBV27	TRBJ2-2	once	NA	CASSLRQGSTGELFF	TGTGCCAGCAGTTTACGCCAGGGGAGCACCGGGGAGCTGTTTTTT
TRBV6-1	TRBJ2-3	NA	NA	CASSNPSDTQYF	TGTGCCAGCAGTAACCCTAGCGATACGCAGTATTTT
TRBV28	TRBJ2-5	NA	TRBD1	CASSLEQGAGETQYF	TGTGCCAGCAGTTTAGAGCAGGGGGCGGGAGAGACCCAGTACTTC
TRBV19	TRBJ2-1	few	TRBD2	CASSIVAGGFYNEQFF	TGTGCCAGTAGTATAGTTGCGGGAGGCTTCTACAATGAGCAGTTCTTC
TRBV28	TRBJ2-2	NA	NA	CASSLNLDPRHGELFF	TGTGCCAGCAGTTTAAACTTGGACCCGCGCCACGGGGAGCTGTTTTTT
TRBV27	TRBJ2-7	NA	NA	CASSLFARPYEQYF	TGTGCCAGCAGTTTATTTGCCCGTCCCTACGAGCAGTACTTC
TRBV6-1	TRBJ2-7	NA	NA	CASSAEVSSYEQYF	TGTGCCAGCAGTGCTGAGGTCAGCTCCTACGAGCAGTACTTC
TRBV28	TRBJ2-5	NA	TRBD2	CASSLMGLAGVETQYF	TGTGCCAGCAGTTTAATGGGACTAGCGGGAGTTGAGACCCAGTACTTC
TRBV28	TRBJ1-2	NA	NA	CASSFGVYGYTF	TGTGCCAGCAGTTTTGGTGTTTATGGCTACACCTTC
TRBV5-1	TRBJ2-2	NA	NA	CASSLVAGNTGELFF	TGCGCCAGCAGCTTAGTAGCCGGGAACACCGGGGAGCTGTTTTTT
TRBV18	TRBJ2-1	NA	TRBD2	CASSLAGGRYNEQFF	TGTGCCAGCTCCCTAGCGGGAGGGCGATACAATGAGCAGTTCTTC
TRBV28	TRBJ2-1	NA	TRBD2	CASTPTSGDYNEQFF	TGTGCCAGCACCCCGACTAGCGGAGACTACAATGAGCAGTTCTTC
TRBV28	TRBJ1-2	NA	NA	CASSWEPENGYTF	TGTGCCAGCAGTTGGGAGCCAGAGAATGGCTACACCTTC
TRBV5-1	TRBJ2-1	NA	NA	CASSFEGPSRKQFF	TGCGCCAGCAGCTTCGAGGGGCCTTCAAGAAAGCAGTTCTTC
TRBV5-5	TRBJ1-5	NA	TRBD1	CASSTTGGNQPQHF	TGTGCCAGCAGTACCACAGGGGGCAATCAGCCCCAGCATTTT
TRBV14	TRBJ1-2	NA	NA	CASSQDWGLRGYTF	TGTGCCAGCAGCCAAGATTGGGGGCTCAGGGGCTACACCTTC
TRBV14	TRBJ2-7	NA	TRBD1	CASSQDLDRGREQYF	TGTGCCAGCAGCCAAGATCTGGACAGGGGACGGGAGCAGTACTTC
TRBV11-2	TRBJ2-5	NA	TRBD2	CASSARALTSGRQETQYF	TGTGCCAGCAGCGCCCGAGCACTAACTAGCGGGAGGCAAGAGACCCAGTACTTC
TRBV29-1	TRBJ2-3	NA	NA	CSVELTGADTQYF	TGCAGCGTTGAGTTGACGGGAGCCGATACGCAGTATTTT
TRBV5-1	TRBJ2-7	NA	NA	CASSPGVLGNYEQYF	TGCGCCAGCAGCCCCGGGGTGCTGGGCAACTACGAGCAGTACTTC
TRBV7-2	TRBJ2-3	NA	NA	CASSFGTYTQYF	TGTGCCAGCAGCTTCGGGACCTATACGCAGTATTTT
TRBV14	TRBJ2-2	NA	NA	CASRHTGPLGTGELFF	TGTGCCAGCAGACACACGGGACCCCTAGGGACCGGGGAGCTGTTTTTT
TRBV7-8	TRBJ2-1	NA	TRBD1	CASSTRQGRSYNEQFF	TGTGCCAGCAGCACCAGACAGGGCCGCTCCTACAATGAGCAGTTCTTC
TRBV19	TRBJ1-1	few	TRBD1	CASSIRDRGFEAFF	TGTGCCAGTAGTATCCGGGACAGGGGCTTTGAAGCTTTCTTT